This TCR beta chain comes out of a study of T-cell reconstitution after alpha-beta-depleted transplantation in children. The study, taken as a whole, reports: Surviving thymic progenitors and recipient T cells were the source of high TCRbeta diversity at day 60 in some patients. Alpha-beta T cells present about two months after transplant were reported to originate from several hundred expanded graft clones.

This clonotype was recorded a few times. What it binds is unknown. Library preparation (for TCRbeta) was performed with unique molecular identifiers. MiXCR, run by TCRdb on the PCR reads, gives a single entry per CDR3 protein. The sample includes fewer than 700,000 distinct CDR3 sequences, under 15% of them seen just once. V shed 6 bases and J 5 bases; nucleotides not matched to a gene: 10. The germline V gene has CDR1 MDHEN and CDR2 SYDVKM. The CDR3 spans 14 residues. The TCR was taken from a male patient under 18 who had a stem cell transplant for acute myeloid leukemia, so the T cells may come from the graft donor. The chain joins TRBV28 to TRBJ2-7; 7 bases agree with TRBD1. The sequences come from PBMCs, mostly from graft donor cells, collected 360 days after TCRalphabeta/CD19-depleted stem cell transplant. The CDR3 bases are TGTGCCAGCAGACTCGACAGGGCGTTCCACGAGCAGTACTTC. Protein sequence: CASRLDRAFHEQYF. The full variable domain, with the rest looked up from reference TRBV28 and TRBJ2-7, is DVKVTQSSRYLVKRTGEKVFLECVQDMDHENMFWYRQDPGLGLRLIYFSYDVKMKEKGDIPEGYSVSREKKERFSLILESASTNQTSMYLCASRLDRAFHEQYFGPGTRLTVT.